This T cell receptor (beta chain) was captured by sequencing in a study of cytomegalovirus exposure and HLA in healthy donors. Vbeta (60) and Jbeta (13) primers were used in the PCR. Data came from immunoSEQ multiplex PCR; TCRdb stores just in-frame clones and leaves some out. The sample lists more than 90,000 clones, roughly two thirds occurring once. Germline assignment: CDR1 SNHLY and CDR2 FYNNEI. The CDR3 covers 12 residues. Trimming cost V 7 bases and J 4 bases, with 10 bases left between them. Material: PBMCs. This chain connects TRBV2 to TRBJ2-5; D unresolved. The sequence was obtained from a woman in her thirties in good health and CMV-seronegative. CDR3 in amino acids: CASMPGGETQYF. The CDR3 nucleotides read TGTGCCAGCATGCCAGGTGGAGAGACCCAGTACTTC.